The entry below gives a single TCR beta chain sequence along with its context. This receptor's antigen is unknown. No much larger clonotype is one base removed from it; base qualities were not supplied. The treatment or condition label on this specimen signifies: randomized to nivolumab then ipilimumab (arm A) or the reverse (arm B). No trial patient had received prior DNA-damaging chemotherapy. On a FACS Aria II flow cytometer, live CD3+CD8+ cells that were negative for CD19 and CD56 were sorted from thawed PBMCs. Samples were obtained from patients with melanoma enrolled in CheckMate 064, a randomized, open-label phase II trial of sequential checkpoint blockade. Peripheral blood mononuclear cells were obtained through leukapheresis, purified using Ficoll-Paque, and frozen in human serum containing approximately 10% DMSO. Immediately after sorting, the purity of the sorted blood CD3+CD8+ cells was confirmed to be >98%, and DNA was then extracted.

The germline V gene (reference sequence) provides CDR1 SEHNR and CDR2 FQNEAQ. For this chain, trimming is 4 bases at the V end and 10 bases at the J end, and the number of junction bases without a gene match is 4. The CDR3 runs 14 residues from the cysteine to the phenylalanine. This entry keeps only the CDR3 DNA: 42 bases, framed from base 1. This sample is drawn from a study of sequential checkpoint blockade in melanoma (dated by TCRdb to about 2019). About the full investigation: In a 1:1 randomization, patients received either first-line nivolumab then ipilimumab (arm A) or ipilimumab then nivolumab (arm B). Both trial sequences were followed by maintenance nivolumab.

Broader findings and caveats from the paper: Validation of the response-prediction model combining TCR metrics and mutation burden is needed in larger, independent patient cohorts.

The immunoSEQ Assay was used to immunosequence TCRbeta CDR3 regions from genomic DNA. Before high-throughput sequencing, the genomic DNA was amplified using bias-controlled multiplex PCR. In the paper's pipeline: To quantify the absolute abundance of each unique TCRbeta CDR3 region, the sequences were collapsed and filtered. Clonality, defined as 1 minus Pielou's evenness, was calculated using only productive rearrangements. A previously published method was used to identify clones with significantly greater frequencies in on-treatment samples than in baseline samples. TCRdb took over this immuneACCESS table, retaining in-frame rearrangements with V and J assigned. Such tables are incomplete; in checked studies, under half of the missing clones stem from an unresolved V gene, and the remainder is unexplained. That table supplies the V and J calls and clone size; D and trimming were determined from the DNA. The sample table lists under 5,000 clones, around 73% of them with a count of one. The ten largest make up 67% of the sample.

This sample comprised CD8+ T cells sorted from blood (inferred from file names), obtained from a patient given nivolumab and ipilimumab in sequence. This receptor chain uses TRBV7-9 and TRBJ1-6; TRBD1 matches 10 bases in the middle. This TCR was recovered from a human donor with melanoma. The nucleotides are TGTGCCAGCAGCTCAGGGACAGGGGTATCACCCCTCCACTTT. It specifies CASSSGTGVSPLHF.